These T cell receptor beta chains were read from a single sample in a study of cytomegalovirus exposure and HLA in healthy donors. This table comes from immunoSEQ multiplex PCR, and its TCRdb copy is limited to in-frame clones, with some not included. This sample has approximately 160,000 clones, with approximately 79% found just once. Sequences were obtained from PBMCs. Receptors were obtained from a human donor in good health. The CDR3 runs from the conserved cysteine through the conserved F or W. The D gene is left open where the match is weak. Not every row has a clone size; where given, it reads once, few, many or a size class.

d_gene | abundance | j_gene | v_gene | CDR3nt | CDR3aa
. | few | TRBJ2-7 | TRBV7-9 | TGTGCCAGCAGCCCATACCCGGCGGCAGCCTACGAGCAGTACTTC | CASSPYPAAAYEQYF
. | . | TRBJ1-2 | TRBV6-5 | TGTGCCAGCAGCCTCGGGGGCTATGGCTACACCTTC | CASSLGGYGYTF
. | . | TRBJ2-2 | TRBV4-3 | TGCGCCAGCAGCCAAAAACAGGGACCCGGGGAGCTGTTTTTT | CASSQKQGPGELFF
TRBD1 | . | TRBJ1-2 | TRBV11-3 | TGTGCCAGCAGCATGGACAGGGGGGACTATGGCTACACCTTC | CASSMDRGDYGYTF
TRBD1 | . | TRBJ1-5 | TRBV25-1 | TGTGCCAGCAGTGAAACAGGGGGCGACGGCAATCAGCCCCAGCATTTT | CASSETGGDGNQPQHF
. | . | TRBJ2-7 | TRBV11-2 | TGTGCCAGCAGCTTGGGGTGGGACATTAGATACGAGCAGTACTTC | CASSLGWDIRYEQYF
. | few | TRBJ2-7 | TRBV13 | TGTGCCAGCAGCCTGGGGTCTCCGGGGGAGCAGTACTTC | CASSLGSPGEQYF
TRBD1 | . | TRBJ2-2 | TRBV15 | TGTGCCACCAACCGAGGACAGGGCAACACCGGGGAGCTGTTTTTT | CATNRGQGNTGELFF
. | . | TRBJ1-1 | TRBV7-2 | TGTGCCAGCAGCTTATGGATCGGGACTGAAGCTTTCTTT | CASSLWIGTEAFF
TRBD1 | once | TRBJ2-3 | TRBV9 | TGTGCCAGCAGCGTAGAGGGACAGGCCACAGATACGCAGTATTTT | CASSVEGQATDTQYF
. | few | TRBJ2-1 | TRBV7-2 | TGTGCCAGCACCCACAGGATAGCGGTCGTTTCGGCGGAGCAGTTCTTC | CASTHRIAVVSAEQFF
TRBD1 | . | TRBJ2-3 | TRBV7-2 | TGTGCCAGCAGCGGACGAAAGACAGGGGTGAGCACAGATACGCAGTATTTT | CASSGRKTGVSTDTQYF
. | . | TRBJ2-5 | TRBV7-6 | TGTGCCAGCAGCTTATATCTGATAGGGGAAGAGACCCAGTACTTC | CASSLYLIGEETQYF
. | . | TRBJ1-2 | TRBV29-1 | TGCAGCGTTGAAGCCAGGGCTCTTAACTATGGCTACACCTTC | CSVEARALNYGYTF
TRBD2 | . | TRBJ2-3 | TRBV13 | TGTGCCAGCAGCTTTTTCGGGGGGGACGACACAGATACGCAGTATTTT | CASSFFGGDDTDTQYF
. | few | TRBJ2-7 | TRBV25-1 | TGTGCCAGCAGTCCAGGGTCTGCATACGAGCAGTACTTC | CASSPGSAYEQYF
TRBD2 | . | TRBJ2-3 | TRBV7-2 | TGTGCCAGCAGCTTAGATCCAGCGGGGGCCCTTTTCGTGGATACGCAGTATTTT | CASSLDPAGALFVDTQYF
. | . | TRBJ1-3 | TRBV10-3 | TGTGCCATCAGGGACAGTGGAAACACCATATATTTT | CAIRDSGNTIYF
. | . | TRBJ1-6 | TRBV23-1 | TGCGCCAGCAGTCAATCCGACAGTCTGAATTCACCCCTCCACTTT | CASSQSDSLNSPLHF
. | . | TRBJ2-7 | TRBV6-1 | TGTGCCAGCGCTACCGGGATAATTCAGTACTTC | CASATGIIQYF
. | few | TRBJ1-4 | TRBV2 | TGTGCCAGCAGTGAAGCCCCGGGGATAATTGAAAAACTGTTTTTT | CASSEAPGIIEKLFF
. | . | TRBJ2-1 | TRBV28 | TGTGCCAGCAGTTTAGAGGGGGATGAGCAGTTCTTC | CASSLEGDEQFF
TRBD1 | . | TRBJ2-1 | TRBV11-3 | TGTGCCAGCAGCCCCCGGACAGGCTCCTACAATGAGCAGTTCTTC | CASSPRTGSYNEQFF
TRBD1 | . | TRBJ2-1 | TRBV28 | TGTGCCAGCAGTACCATTAGTAACCGGGACAGTAAACACAATGAGCAGTTCTTC | CASSTISNRDSKHNEQFF